The 20 T cell receptor beta chains presented below share a single source sample, sequenced in a study of cytomegalovirus exposure and HLA in healthy donors. The PCR was carried out with 60 Vbeta primers and 13 Jbeta primers. Measured with immunoSEQ multiplex PCR; TCRdb has only the in-frame clones, and not every one. The sample includes around 94,000 clones, over 50% seen only once; the top ten take 3.5% to 4.5%. Input material: PBMCs. The receptors here all came from a man aged 25-45 years in good health and CMV-seronegative.

This clone showed up just a few times. The chain uses TRBV6-5 and TRBJ2-7; 11 bases align to TRBD2. The CDR3 sequence is 15 residues long. V dropped 6 bases and J dropped 7; count of bases not matched to a gene: 11. Germline CDR1 MNHEY, CDR2 SVGAGI. The DNA of the CDR3 is TGTGCCAGCAGCCGTGAACTAGCGGGAGTTGGTGAGCAGTACTTC. This sequence encodes CASSRELAGVGEQYF.

This clone turned up a few times. The rearrangement uses TRBV10-1 and TRBJ2-5, with D maybe TRBD1 (6 bases). CDR3 length: 17 amino acids. The V end lost 0 bases, the J end lost 4 bases, and 18 bases lay between the germline ends. Germline CDR1 reads WNHNN; CDR2 reads SYGVQD (reference sequence). The CDR3 region has the DNA TGCGCCAGCAGTGAGTCGAGGTCAGGGGCTATCAGAGAGACCCAGTACTTC. The encoded protein is CASSESRSGAIRETQYF.

This clone was observed a few times. V gene TRBV7-9 combines with J gene TRBJ1-2, with a possible D match to TRBD1 (6 bases). V was shortened by 1 base and J by 1 base, with 19 bases between the two germline ends. This CDR3 is built from 18 residues. CDR1 and CDR2 from the germline V gene are SEHNR and FQNEAQ (reference sequence). The CDR3 loop is CASSLVRTEILFNYGYTF. CDR3 sequence (DNA): TGTGCCAGCAGCTTAGTGCGGACAGAAATATTATTTAACTATGGCTACACCTTC. The whole variable domain, filled in from reference TRBV7-9 and TRBJ1-2, reads DTGVSQNPRHKITKRGQNVTFRCDPISEHNRLYWYRQTLGQGPEFLTYFQNEAQLEKSRLLSDRFSAERPKGSFSTLEIQRTEQGDSAMYLCASSLVRTEILFNYGYTFGSGTRLTVV.

This sequence joins TRBV27 and TRBJ2-5; 7 bases fit TRBD2. Gene TRBJ2-7 matches the end of the DNA better, so the J call may be wrong. Germline-derived CDR1 and CDR2 are MNHEY and SMNVEV (reference sequence). The CDR3 runs to 16 residues. For the CDR3, the DNA is TGTGCCAGCAGTTTATGGGCCAGCGGGGAGTCCTACGAGCAGTACTTC. Translated: CASSLWASGESYEQYF.

The CDR3 DNA reads TGTGCCAGCAGCCCGGGTGTCAACACCGGGGAGCTGTTTTTT. This encodes CASSPGVNTGELFF. The V and J genes are TRBV7-3 and TRBJ2-2; D is uncertain. CDR3 length: 14 residues. Trimming cost V 5 bases and J 2 bases, with 9 bases left between them. Germline CDR1 reads SGHTA; CDR2 reads FQGTGA.

V gene TRBV9 combines with J gene TRBJ1-1; 7 bases map to TRBD1. With 2 bases clipped from V and 1 base from J, the junction kept 2 bases outside the gene matches. Germline V CDR1 and CDR2: SGDLS, YYNGEE. The CDR3 runs to 14 residues. CDR3 residues: CASSVGTANTEAFF. CDR3 bases: TGTGCCAGCAGCGTTGGGACAGCGAACACTGAAGCTTTCTTT.

This chain links TRBV4-2 with TRBJ1-1, with D maybe TRBD1 (6 bases). This CDR3 is 16 amino acids long. CDR1 is LGHNA, CDR2 YNFKEQ, per germline. V was shortened by 4 bases and J by 1 base, with 16 bases between the two germline ends. CDR3 DNA: TGTGCCAGCAGCCGAATTACGGGGGGCGGGAACACTGAAGCTTTCTTT. Translating gives CASSRITGGGNTEAFF.

V and J are TRBV10-3 and TRBJ2-7, with 7 nucleotides matching TRBD1. The V gene's germline CDR1 is ENHRY and CDR2 SYGVKD. V lost 8 bases, J lost 3 bases, and 1 base stayed unmatched. CDR3 size: 11 residues. CDR3 nucleotide sequence: TGTGCCATCTGGACAGGCTACGAGCAGTACTTC. Translating it yields CAIWTGYEQYF.

This clone was counted a few times. V gene TRBV5-1 combines with J gene TRBJ1-4; 9 nucleotides agree with TRBD1. The CDR3 has 15 residues. Germline V CDR1 and CDR2: SGHRS, YFSETQ. Unmatched junction bases numbered 6, after V lost 1 base and J lost 8 bases. CDR3 sequence reads: CASSLMGQGKEKLFF. The CDR3, as DNA: TGCGCCAGCAGCTTGATGGGACAGGGCAAGGAAAAACTGTTTTTT. The full variable domain, in which reference TRBV5-1 and TRBJ1-4 provide the parts outside the CDR3, is KAGVTQTPRYLIKTRGQQVTLSCSPISGHRSVSWYQQTPGQGLQFLFEYFSETQRNKGNFPGRFSGRQFSNSRSEMNVSTLELGDSALYLCASSLMGQGKEKLFFGSGTQLSVL.

V usage is TRBV6-1 and J usage is TRBJ2-7; 9 nucleotides align to TRBD1. The germline V gene has CDR1 MNHNS and CDR2 SASEGT. The CDR3 length is 14 residues. V was clipped by 4 bases and J by 3 bases; unmatched bases: 4. The CDR3 DNA sequence: TGTGCCAGCAGTGGTAGGGACAGGGTCTACGAGCAGTACTTC. Protein: CASSGRDRVYEQYF.

In its sample, this clone was seen once. The genes are TRBV14 and TRBJ2-7; D may be TRBD1 (6 bases). The CDR3 totals 15 residues. Trimming cost V 0 bases and J 5 bases, with 14 bases left between them. Germline assignment: CDR1 SGHDN and CDR2 FVKESK. Here the CDR3 DNA reads TGTGCCAGCAGCCAAGACAGGACAGAGCACCACGAGCAGTACTTC. As protein: CASSQDRTEHHEQYF. The full variable domain, rest sourced from reference TRBV14 and TRBJ2-7, is EAGVTQFPSHSVIEKGQTVTLRCDPISGHDNLYWYRRVMGKEIKFLLHFVKESKQDESGMPNNRFLAERTGGTYSTLKVQPAELEDSGVYFCASSQDRTEHHEQYFGPGTRLTVT.

The gene calls are TRBV27 and TRBJ1-5; 9 bases map to TRBD1. The CDR3 consists of 14 residues. The V gene's germline CDR1 is MNHEY and CDR2 SMNVEV (reference sequence). V dropped 5 bases and J dropped 6; count of bases not matched to a gene: 5. The CDR3 region has the DNA TGTGCCAGCAGTGGGACAGGGAACAGTCAGCCCCAGCATTTT. Its protein product is CASSGTGNSQPQHF.

The gene calls are TRBV19 and TRBJ2-7; D not resolved. V lost 3 bases, J lost 2 bases, and 11 bases lay in between. The germline V gene has CDR1 LNHDA and CDR2 SQIVND (reference sequence). This CDR3 has 14 residues. Here the CDR3 reads CASSIDWSTYEQYF. For the CDR3, the DNA is TGTGCCAGTAGTATTGACTGGTCCACCTACGAGCAGTACTTC.

The chain recombines TRBV6-6 with TRBJ1-2, with D perhaps matching TRBD1 (5 bases). V was shortened by 5 bases and J by 4 bases, with 14 bases between the two germline ends. CDR3 length: 14 residues. Germline CDR1 is MNHNY and CDR2 is SVGAGI (reference sequence). The CDR3 reads CASSGGVYFYGYTF. The CDR3 DNA reads as TGTGCCAGCAGTGGGGGGGTCTACTTCTATGGCTACACCTTC.

J is TRBJ2-7 and V is TRBV27; D is ambiguous. CDR1 is MNHEY, CDR2 SMNVEV, per germline (reference sequence). V was trimmed by 2 bases and J by 0 bases, leaving 14 bases between them. This CDR3 has 16 residues. This CDR3 reads CASSLGPIVSSYEQYF. The DNA for the CDR3 is TGTGCCAGCAGTTTAGGGCCCATAGTTAGCTCCTACGAGCAGTACTTC.

This clone came up once. The chain links TRBV19 to TRBJ2-4, with a tentative D call TRBD1 (5 bases). The germline gives CDR1 LNHDA, CDR2 SQIVND (reference sequence). Trimming took off 7 bases at V and 8 bases at J, with 24 bases between the two ends. The CDR3 extends over 16 amino acids. In DNA form, the CDR3 reads TGTGCCAGTATATCGACAGCCCCACTATCGTTGGACATTCAGTACTTC. Translation gives CASISTAPLSLDIQYF.

The chain recombines TRBV4-1 with TRBJ2-3; 10 positions match TRBD2. The junction had 4 bases not matched to a gene; V was cut back by 1 base and J by 3 bases. The length of the CDR3 is 16 residues. From germline, CDR1 is MGHRA and CDR2 YSYEKL. The CDR3 spells CASSQVASGGTDTQYF. DNA of the CDR3: TGCGCCAGCAGCCAAGTTGCTAGCGGGGGAACAGATACGCAGTATTTT.

The chain's CDR3 is CASSLTSGTYNEQFF. In nucleotides, the CDR3 is TGTGCCAGCAGCTTAACTAGCGGCACCTACAATGAGCAGTTCTTC. The genes are TRBV7-3 and TRBJ2-1; a weak D match, TRBD2 (6 bases). Looked up from germline, CDR1 is SGHTA and CDR2 is FQGTGA. Trimming cost V 0 bases and J 2 bases, with 8 bases left between them. The CDR3 sequence is 15 residues long.

The chain uses TRBV6-4 and TRBJ2-7; 10 nucleotides match TRBD2. Per germline, CDR1 MRHNA and CDR2 SNTAGT. The CDR3 length is 14 residues. J lost 2 bases, V lost 3 bases, and 1 base had no gene match. CDR3 sequence (DNA): TGTGCCAGCAGTGAACTAGCGGGGCCCTACGAGCAGTACTTC. Its protein is CASSELAGPYEQYF.

The rearrangement uses TRBV19 and TRBJ1-4, with TRBD1 identical over 9 bases. The trim removed 9 bases at V and 0 bases at J, leaving 5 bases unmatched. The CDR3 totals 15 residues. Germline V lookup: CDR1 LNHDA, CDR2 SQIVND (reference sequence). The CDR3 DNA is TGTGCCAGCCAGAGGACAGGGGCAACTAATGAAAAACTGTTTTTT. Protein product: CASQRTGATNEKLFF.